These 28 T cell receptor beta chains came from one sample sequenced in a study of blood T cell repertoires in COVID-19. This table comes from immunoSEQ multiplex PCR, and its TCRdb copy is limited to in-frame clones, with some not included. Here the sample spans around 200,000 clones, 70% to 90% being singletons. The sample consisted of peripheral blood. The receptors were sampled from an elderly woman with acute or convalescent COVID-19.

This chain connects TRBV7-9 to TRBJ2-1; 8 bases agree with TRBD1. Per germline, CDR1 SEHNR and CDR2 FQNEAQ (reference sequence). The CDR3 sequence is 15 residues long. Losses at the gene ends were 3 bases for V and 5 bases for J; bases not matched to a gene: 6. In DNA, the CDR3 is TGTGCCAGCAGCTTCCCACAGGGGGTTCACAATGAGCAGTTCTTC. Its translation: CASSFPQGVHNEQFF.

This clone appeared a few times. V gene TRBV5-1 combines with J gene TRBJ1-2; no definite D call. V lost 1 base to trimming and J lost 4 bases, with 20 bases between them. Germline values: CDR1 SGHRS, CDR2 YFSETQ. CDR3 length equals 17 residues. The CDR3 reads CASSLNGGVAETYGYTF. The CDR3, as DNA: TGCGCCAGCAGCTTGAATGGCGGGGTCGCCGAGACCTATGGCTACACCTTC.

The rearrangement joins TRBV6-2 or TRBV6-3 to TRBJ2-2, with D tentatively TRBD2 (5 bases). Germline CDR1 reads MNHEY; CDR2 reads SVGEGT. This CDR3 spans 14 amino acids. The V and J ends lost 5 bases and 5 bases respectively, with 12 bases between them. The CDR3 nucleotides read TGTGCCAGCAGTAAAGTCCGGGATACCGGGGAGCTGTTTTTT. Translating gives CASSKVRDTGELFF.

This chain uses TRBV19 with TRBJ2-1; 10 nucleotides match TRBD1. CDR3 length equals 15 residues. CDR1 LNHDA and CDR2 SQIVND come from the germline V gene (reference sequence). Germline trimming cut 4 bases from V and 7 bases from J; bases unmatched to any gene: 7. In DNA, the CDR3 is TGTGCCAGTAGTAGGACAGGGGGATATGGGAATGAGCAGTTCTTC. It encodes CASSRTGGYGNEQFF.

This clone has more than one count but fewer than ten. CDR3 nucleotide sequence: TGTGCCAGTAGTATTCTCGTGAGCTCTGGAAACACCATATATTTT. It codes for CASSILVSSGNTIYF. The chain links TRBV19 to TRBJ1-3; unclear D gene. CDR3 length: 15 residues. V shed 3 bases and J shed 0 bases, with 9 bases lying between them. Per germline, CDR1 LNHDA and CDR2 SQIVND (reference sequence).

The rearrangement joins TRBV5-3 to TRBJ2-1; D is uncertain. TRBV5-3 is identified as an open reading frame with a role that is uncertain. This CDR3 spans 12 amino acids. Trimming shortened V by 6 bases and J by 4 bases, and 8 bases separated the two germline ends. CDR3 sequence (DNA): TGTGCCAGAACCCCCCGTTACAATGAGCAGTTCTTC. Residues: CARTPRYNEQFF.

The chain carries TRBV2 and TRBJ1-1, with TRBD1 matching 7 bases. CDR1 and CDR2 (germline): SNHLY, FYNNEI. The CDR3 is 13 residues long. V dropped 6 bases and J dropped 11; count of bases not matched to a gene: 12. For the CDR3, the DNA is TGTGCCAGCAGCCCCTCTTCACAGGGGCGCGCTTTCTTT. Residues: CASSPSSQGRAFF. Based on the CDR3 plus reference TRBV2 and TRBJ1-1, the full variable domain is EPEVTQTPSHQVTQMGQEVILRCVPISNHLYFYWYRQILGQKVEFLVSFYNNEISEKSEIFDDQFSVERPDGSNFTLKIRSTKLEDSAMYFCASSPSSQGRAFFGQGTRLTVV.

The chain has TRBV3-1 (or the pseudogene TRBV3-2) and TRBJ1-4; a possible D gene is TRBD1 (5 bases). Trimming pared 4 bases from V and 7 bases from J, leaving 7 bases between. The CDR3 spans 12 residues. Germline CDR1 reads LGHDT; CDR2 reads YNNKEL (reference sequence). Here the CDR3 reads CASSLQGEKLFF. In nucleotides, the CDR3 is TGTGCCAGCAGCCTCCAGGGTGAAAAACTGTTTTTT.

V usage is TRBV29-1 and J usage is TRBJ1-2; TRBD1 is a possible D gene (6 bases). V was shortened by 7 bases and J by 10 bases, with 19 bases between the two germline ends. Germline CDR1 reads SQVTM; CDR2 reads ANQGSEA. The CDR3 runs 12 residues. The CDR3 loop reads CSARDTFTFYTF. CDR3 in DNA: TGCAGCGCCCGGGACACTTTCACCTTCTACACCTTC.

Written as DNA, the CDR3 is TGTGCCAGCAGCCCGGATAGCGGGGTAAGCACAGATACGCAGTATTTT. Protein product: CASSPDSGVSTDTQYF. This rearrangement joins TRBV11-2 to TRBJ2-3; 8 bases fit TRBD2. The V and J ends lost 5 bases and 0 bases, in that order; junction bases with no gene match: 7. The CDR3 is made up of 16 amino acids. Germline values: CDR1 SGHAT, CDR2 FQNNGV.

The CDR3 loop reads CASSLTGLNTIYF. The CDR3 nucleotides read TGTGCCAGCAGCTTAACCGGGTTAAACACCATATATTTT. The chain uses TRBV7-9 and TRBJ1-3; D is undetermined. V lost 2 bases, J lost 6 bases, and 8 bases lay in between. This CDR3 comprises 13 residues. The V gene's germline CDR1 is SEHNR and CDR2 FQNEAQ (reference sequence).

The V gene is TRBV2, the J gene TRBJ2-7; D not resolved. Looked up from germline, CDR1 is SNHLY and CDR2 is FYNNEI. Deletions cut 4 bases from V and 6 bases from J, with 16 bases between. This CDR3 comprises 14 residues. The DNA for the CDR3 is TGTGCCAGCAGTGTAGAACGGAAAGACTCCGAGCAGTACTTC. Amino acids: CASSVERKDSEQYF.

The CDR3 protein is CASSPTRQNTEAFF. CDR3 bases: TGTGCCAGCAGCCCAACGCGACAGAACACTGAAGCTTTCTTT. The rearrangement joins TRBV3-1 (or the pseudogene TRBV3-2) to TRBJ1-1; D is unresolved. V shed 4 bases and J shed 1 base, with 10 bases lying between them. The CDR3 is 14 amino acids. The germline V gene encodes CDR1 LGHDT and CDR2 YNNKEL (reference sequence).

This chain joins TRBV6-4 and TRBJ2-2, with TRBD1 identical over 8 bases. The ends lost 6 bases at V and 4 bases at J; junction bases unmatched: 7. Germline values: CDR1 MRHNA, CDR2 SNTAGT. This CDR3 has 15 amino acids. CDR3 sequence reads: CASSLGQGGTGELFF. In DNA, the CDR3 is TGTGCCAGCAGCCTCGGACAGGGTGGCACCGGGGAGCTGTTTTTT.

This clone has a handful of counts. V and J are TRBV4-3 and TRBJ1-5; D possibly corresponds to TRBD1 (5 bases). Germline CDR1 and CDR2: LGHNA and YSLEER. V lost 0 bases and J lost 4, with 10 bases in between. The CDR3 is 15 amino acids. The CDR3: CASSQDRQFNQPQHF. Written as DNA, the CDR3 is TGCGCCAGCAGCCAAGATAGACAGTTTAATCAGCCCCAGCATTTT.

The chain has TRBV12-3 or TRBV12-4 and TRBJ2-1; 7 bases fit TRBD1. The CDR3 is 13 amino acids. V dropped 6 bases and J dropped 6; count of bases not matched to a gene: 5. In DNA, the CDR3 is TGTGCCAGCAGGATGACAGGGATCAATGAGCAGTTCTTC. The encoded protein is CASRMTGINEQFF.

CDR3 in DNA: TGTGCCAGCAGCCCCCGTCTCGGGGAGCTGTTTTTT. Its protein is CASSPRLGELFF. V is TRBV7-2 and J is TRBJ2-2, with no clear D. The CDR3 has 12 amino acids. Trimming removed 5 bases from V and 7 bases from J, with 8 bases in between. Germline CDR1 and CDR2: SGHTA and FQGNSA.

This clone turned up a few times. V gene TRBV11-2 combines with J gene TRBJ2-2, with no clear D. In germline, CDR1 is SGHAT, CDR2 FQNNGV. V lost 1 base to trimming and J lost 0 bases, with 12 bases between them. The CDR3 loop spans 17 amino acids. CDR3 region: CASSLGQVLANTGELFF. The DNA of the CDR3 is TGTGCCAGCAGCTTAGGTCAGGTACTCGCGAACACCGGGGAGCTGTTTTTT.

This clone has a count of ten or more. Other nucleotide sequences in the sample specify the same CDR3. The rearrangement links TRBV19 to TRBJ1-1; 9 positions agree with TRBD1. The CDR3 has 14 residues. Per the germline V gene, CDR1 is LNHDA and CDR2 is SQIVND (reference sequence). The trim removed 5 bases at V and 4 bases at J, leaving 5 bases unmatched. CDR3: CASSSTGGGTEAFF. The CDR3, as DNA: TGTGCCAGTAGTTCCACAGGGGGCGGCACTGAAGCTTTCTTT.

This chain uses TRBV30 with TRBJ2-7, with D uncertain. V was shortened by 2 bases and J by 4 bases, with 6 bases between the two germline ends. Germline CDR1 reads GTSNPN; CDR2 reads SVGIG (reference sequence). CDR3 size: 11 residues. The CDR3 is CAWSPQYEQYF. CDR3 coding DNA: TGTGCCTGGAGTCCCCAATACGAGCAGTACTTC.

V gene TRBV6-5 combines with J gene TRBJ2-7; TRBD1 matches 9 bases. The CDR3 is made up of 15 amino acids. V dropped 6 bases and J dropped 1; count of bases not matched to a gene: 7. Germline V lookup: CDR1 MNHEY, CDR2 SVGAGI. The DNA for the CDR3 is TGTGCCAGCAGCACGTGGGGACAGGGATCCTACGAGCAGTACTTC. It codes for CASSTWGQGSYEQYF.

This rearrangement joins TRBV1 to TRBJ2-2; TRBD2 was called by the table and not checked on the DNA. TRBV1 is labeled a pseudogene. The CDR3 has 21 residues. CDR3 amino acids: CTSSPHGLAGGPRFEHRGAVF. In nucleotides, the CDR3 is TGCACCAGCAGCCCCCACGGACTAGCGGGAGGGCCAAGATTCGAACACCGGGGAGCTGTTTTT.

This chain uses TRBV14 with TRBJ2-7, with 8 bases that match TRBD1. V shed 5 bases, J shed 3 bases, and the junction held 6 bases outside the gene matches. This CDR3 spans 14 amino acids. Germline V lookup: CDR1 SGHDN, CDR2 FVKESK. The DNA for the CDR3 is TGTGCCAGCAGCTCCGGGACAGGTAGCTACGAGCAGTACTTC. As protein: CASSSGTGSYEQYF.

The rearrangement uses TRBV18 and TRBJ1-4; maybe TRBD1 (5 bases). V was shortened by 6 bases and J by 3 bases, with 11 bases between the two germline ends. This CDR3 region has 14 residues. Germline-derived CDR1 and CDR2 are KGHSH and LQKENI. DNA for the CDR3: TGTGCCAGCTCGCGGGGGGACCCTAATGAAAAACTGTTTTTT. It is translated as CASSRGDPNEKLFF.

This clone was seen only a few times. This sequence joins TRBV28 and TRBJ1-3; D is ambiguous. Trimming took off 6 bases at V and 0 bases at J, with 15 bases between the two ends. The CDR3 has 16 residues. The germline V gene has CDR1 MDHEN and CDR2 SYDVKM. This chain's CDR3 is CASSRNLRGSGNTIYF. The CDR3 bases are TGTGCCAGCAGCCGCAACCTACGGGGCTCTGGAAACACCATATATTTT.

The V call is TRBV5-4, the J call TRBJ2-1; 12 bases agree with TRBD2. The germline V gene has CDR1 SGHNT and CDR2 YYREEE (reference sequence). CDR3 length equals 14 residues. V lost 4 bases, J lost 8 bases, and 4 bases stayed unmatched. The CDR3 sequence is CASSPTSGRDEQFF. Here the CDR3 DNA reads TGTGCCAGCAGCCCGACTAGCGGGAGAGATGAGCAGTTCTTC.

This chain uses TRBV3-1 (or the pseudogene TRBV3-2) with TRBJ2-7; 8 bases fit TRBD1. This CDR3 is built from 13 residues. V lost 2 bases and J lost 4; bases outside the gene matches: 1. Per germline, CDR1 LGHDT and CDR2 YNNKEL (reference sequence). The CDR3 loop is CASSQRTGYEQYF. The CDR3 region has the DNA TGTGCCAGCAGCCAACGGACAGGGTACGAGCAGTACTTC.

The chain is built from TRBV19 and TRBJ1-5; 8 bases are shared with TRBD1. The CDR3 is 16 residues long. With 4 bases clipped from V and 1 base from J, the junction kept 6 bases outside the gene matches. In germline, CDR1 is LNHDA, CDR2 SQIVND (reference sequence). Here the CDR3 DNA reads TGTGCCAGTAGTAGAGGGACAGGTAGAAGCAATCAGCCCCAGCATTTT. Translated, it gives CASSRGTGRSNQPQHF. The variable domain in full, completed from reference TRBV19 and TRBJ1-5, reads DGGITQSPKYLFRKEGQNVTLSCEQNLNHDAMYWYRQDPGQGLRLIYYSQIVNDFQKGDIAEGYSVSREKKESFPLTVTSAQKNPTAFYLCASSRGTGRSNQPQHFGDGTRLSIL.